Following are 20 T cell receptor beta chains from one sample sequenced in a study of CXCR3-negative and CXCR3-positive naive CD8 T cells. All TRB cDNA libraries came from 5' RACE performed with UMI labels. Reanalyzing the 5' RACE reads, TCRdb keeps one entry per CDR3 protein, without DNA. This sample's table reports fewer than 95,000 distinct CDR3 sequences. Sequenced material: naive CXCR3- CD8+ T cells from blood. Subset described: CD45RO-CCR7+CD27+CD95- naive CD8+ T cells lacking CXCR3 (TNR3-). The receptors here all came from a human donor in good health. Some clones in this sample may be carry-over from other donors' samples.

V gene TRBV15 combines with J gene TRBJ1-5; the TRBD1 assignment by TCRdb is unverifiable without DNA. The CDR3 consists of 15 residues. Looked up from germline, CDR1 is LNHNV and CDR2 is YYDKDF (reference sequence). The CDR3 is CATSPARSSNQPQHF.

CDR3 region: CASGELSTEAFF. The chain is built from TRBV5-1 and TRBJ1-1. The CDR3 is 12 residues long. CDR1 and CDR2 (germline): SGHRS, YFSETQ.

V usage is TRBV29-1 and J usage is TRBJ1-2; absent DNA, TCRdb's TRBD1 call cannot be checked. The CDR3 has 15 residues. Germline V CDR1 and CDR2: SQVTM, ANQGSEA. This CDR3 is CSVGPLGGSSYGYAF. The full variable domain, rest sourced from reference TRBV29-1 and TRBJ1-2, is SAVISQKPSRDICQRGTSLTIQCQVDSQVTMMFWYRQQPGQSLTLIATANQGSEATYESGFVIDKFPISRPNLTFSTLTVSNMSPEDSSIYLCSVGPLGGSSYGYAFGSGTRLTVV.

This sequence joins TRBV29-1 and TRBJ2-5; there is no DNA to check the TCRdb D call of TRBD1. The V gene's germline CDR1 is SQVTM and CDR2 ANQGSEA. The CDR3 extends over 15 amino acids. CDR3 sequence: CSVDRQDRAQETQYF.

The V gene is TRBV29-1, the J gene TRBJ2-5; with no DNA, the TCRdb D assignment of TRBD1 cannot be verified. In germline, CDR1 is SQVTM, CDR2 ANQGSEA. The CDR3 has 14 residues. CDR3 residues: CSTALDWGVGTQYF. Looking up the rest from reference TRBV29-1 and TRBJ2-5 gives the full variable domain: SAVISQKPSRDICQRGTSLTIQCQVDSQVTMMFWYRQQPGQSLTLIATANQGSEATYESGFVIDKFPISRPNLTFSTLTVSNMSPEDSSIYLCSTALDWGVGTQYFGPGTRLLVL.

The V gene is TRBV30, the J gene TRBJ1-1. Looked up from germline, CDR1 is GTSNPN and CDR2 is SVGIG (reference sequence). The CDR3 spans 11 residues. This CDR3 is CAWRMNTEAFF.

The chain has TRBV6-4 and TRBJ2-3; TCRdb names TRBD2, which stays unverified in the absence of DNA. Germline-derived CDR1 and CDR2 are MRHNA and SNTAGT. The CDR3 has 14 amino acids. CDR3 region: CASSERGGTDTQYF.

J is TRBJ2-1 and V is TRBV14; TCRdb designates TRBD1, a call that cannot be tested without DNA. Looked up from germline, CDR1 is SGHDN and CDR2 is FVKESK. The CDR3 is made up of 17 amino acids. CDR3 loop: CASIPIGAASSYNEQFF.

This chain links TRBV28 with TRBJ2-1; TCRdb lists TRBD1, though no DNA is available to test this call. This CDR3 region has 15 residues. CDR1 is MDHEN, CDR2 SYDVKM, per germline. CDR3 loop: CARRRRDRGYNEQFF.

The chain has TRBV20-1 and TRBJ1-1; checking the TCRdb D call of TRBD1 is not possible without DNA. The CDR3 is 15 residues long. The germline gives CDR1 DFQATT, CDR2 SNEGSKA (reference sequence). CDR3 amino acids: CSARGVGQGETEAFF.

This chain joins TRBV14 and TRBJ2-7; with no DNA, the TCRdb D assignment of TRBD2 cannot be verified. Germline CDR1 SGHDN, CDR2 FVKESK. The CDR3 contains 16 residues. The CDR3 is CASSWALEGGSYEQYF.

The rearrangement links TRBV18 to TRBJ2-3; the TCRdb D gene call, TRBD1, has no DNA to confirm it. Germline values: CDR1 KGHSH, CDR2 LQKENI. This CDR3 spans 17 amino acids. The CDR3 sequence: CASSPPGTVPSTDTQYF.

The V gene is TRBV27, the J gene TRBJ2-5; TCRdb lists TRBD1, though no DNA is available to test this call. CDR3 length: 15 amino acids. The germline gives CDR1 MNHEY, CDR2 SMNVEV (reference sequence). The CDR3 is CASSLSGLSGETQYF.

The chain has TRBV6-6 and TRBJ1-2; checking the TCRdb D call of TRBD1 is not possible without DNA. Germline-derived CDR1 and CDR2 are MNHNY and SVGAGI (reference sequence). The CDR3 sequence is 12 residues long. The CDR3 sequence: CASSPDSSGYTF.

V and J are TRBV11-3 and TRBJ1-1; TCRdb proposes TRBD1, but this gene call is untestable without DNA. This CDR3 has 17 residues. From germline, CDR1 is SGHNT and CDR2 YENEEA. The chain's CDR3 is CASSSTTGEELFTEAFF. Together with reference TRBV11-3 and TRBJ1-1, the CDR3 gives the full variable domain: EAGVVQSPRYKIIEKKQPVAFWCNPISGHNTLYWYLQNLGQGPELLIRYENEEAVDDSQLPKDRFSAERLKGVDSTLKIQPAELGDSAVYLCASSSTTGEELFTEAFFGQGTRLTVV.

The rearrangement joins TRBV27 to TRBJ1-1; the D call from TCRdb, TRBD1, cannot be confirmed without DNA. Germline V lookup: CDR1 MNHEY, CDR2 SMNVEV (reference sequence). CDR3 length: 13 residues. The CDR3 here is CASRPLGQAEAFF.

This chain's CDR3 is CASSPSWTEAFF. The chain employs TRBV6-2 or TRBV6-3 and TRBJ1-1. The germline V gene encodes CDR1 MNHEY and CDR2 SVGEGT. The CDR3 consists of 12 residues.

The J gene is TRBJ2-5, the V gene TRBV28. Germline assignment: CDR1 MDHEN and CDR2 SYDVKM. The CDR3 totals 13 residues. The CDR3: CASSFEVAEAQYF.

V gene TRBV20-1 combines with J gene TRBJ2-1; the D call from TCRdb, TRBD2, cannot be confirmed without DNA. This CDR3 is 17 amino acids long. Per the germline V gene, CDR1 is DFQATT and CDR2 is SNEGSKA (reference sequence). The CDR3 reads CGARLLAAPRSYNEQFF.

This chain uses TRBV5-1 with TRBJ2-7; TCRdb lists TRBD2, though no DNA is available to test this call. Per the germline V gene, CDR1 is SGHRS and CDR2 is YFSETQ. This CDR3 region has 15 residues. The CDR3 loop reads CASSAALAGNYEQYF. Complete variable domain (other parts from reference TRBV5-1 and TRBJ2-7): KAGVTQTPRYLIKTRGQQVTLSCSPISGHRSVSWYQQTPGQGLQFLFEYFSETQRNKGNFPGRFSGRQFSNSRSEMNVSTLELGDSALYLCASSAALAGNYEQYFGPGTRLTVT.